Below, 25 T cell receptor beta chains from the same sample are listed, as sequenced in a study of cytomegalovirus exposure and HLA in healthy donors. PCR involved 60 Vbeta and 13 Jbeta primers. Some clones are missing from TCRdb's copy, which holds only in-frame ones; the method was immunoSEQ multiplex PCR. The sample has 95,000 to 100,000 clones, about 70% seen once. The sequenced sample was PBMCs. Receptors originate from a woman in her 40s in good health and CMV-seronegative.

This rearrangement joins TRBV29-1 to TRBJ2-3; 13 nucleotides align to TRBD2. Germline trimming cut 7 bases from V and 4 bases from J; bases unmatched to any gene: 5. The CDR3 contains 14 residues. CDR1 SQVTM and CDR2 ANQGSEA come from the germline V gene. CDR3 sequence: CSGWTSGSADTQYF. CDR3 DNA sequence: TGCAGCGGGTGGACTAGCGGGAGCGCAGATACGCAGTATTTT.

This chain joins TRBV19 and TRBJ2-7; perhaps TRBD2 as D (5 bases). The V end lost 5 bases, the J end lost 5 bases, and 13 bases lay between the germline ends. CDR3 length: 13 residues. The germline gives CDR1 LNHDA, CDR2 SQIVND (reference sequence). The CDR3 nucleotides are TGTGCCAGTAGTCTTAGGTCCGGGAACGAGCAGTACTTC. Protein: CASSLRSGNEQYF.

The V call is TRBV6-5, the J call TRBJ2-1; 7 nucleotides line up with TRBD2. Germline-derived CDR1 and CDR2 are MNHEY and SVGAGI. CDR3 length: 14 amino acids. The J segment lost 7 bases and the V segment lost 5 bases, leaving 8 bases of the junction unmatched. The CDR3 nucleotides are TGTGCCAGCAGTGTTAGACTAGCATGGAATGAGCAGTTCTTC. It translates to CASSVRLAWNEQFF.

The genes are TRBV2 and TRBJ2-1; TRBD2 might be the D (6 bases). Germline-derived CDR1 and CDR2 are SNHLY and FYNNEI. This CDR3 contains 14 residues. V was cut by 6 bases and J by 3 bases, with 12 bases left in between. CDR3 sequence: CASSAGRNYNEQFF. In nucleotides, the CDR3 is TGTGCCAGCAGCGCGGGACGAAACTACAATGAGCAGTTCTTC.

J is TRBJ1-5 and V is TRBV7-2; maybe TRBD1 (6 bases). Germline CDR1 reads SGHTA; CDR2 reads FQGNSA. V lost 1 base, J lost 6 bases, and 13 bases lay in between. This CDR3 region has 15 residues. CDR3 sequence (DNA): TGTGCCAGCAGCTTAGAGGTTGGCAGGGGTCAGCCCCAGCATTTT. It translates to CASSLEVGRGQPQHF.

Worth noting for this clone: Germline and junction disagree at one end, which may indicate a read error. This chain joins TRBV7-9 and TRBJ2-1; D is ambiguous. Germline V lookup: CDR1 SEHNR, CDR2 FQNEAQ (reference sequence). This CDR3 is 12 amino acids long. Written as DNA, the CDR3 is TGTTCCAGCAGCCTAGTACCGGGTGAGCAGTTCTTC. As protein: CSSSLVPGEQFF.

The J gene is TRBJ1-1, the V gene TRBV30; 9 bases map to TRBD1. This CDR3 is built from 13 residues. Germline loops: CDR1 GTSNPN, CDR2 SVGIG (reference sequence). Trimming cost V 5 bases and J 4 bases; bases outside gene matches: 5. Here the CDR3 reads CAWADRGFTEAFF. CDR3 DNA: TGTGCCTGGGCGGACAGGGGCTTCACTGAAGCTTTCTTT.

Details on this clone: One end of the junction does not line up with germline, which may come from a read error. V and J are TRBV7-9 and TRBJ2-7; a weak D match, TRBD2 (5 bases). Germline assignment: CDR1 SEHNR and CDR2 FQNEAQ (reference sequence). The CDR3 is 13 amino acids. The CDR3 is CSSSLDLAYEQYF. DNA for the CDR3: TGTTCCAGCAGCTTAGACCTAGCTTACGAGCAGTACTTC.

This clone was counted once. The same CDR3 can be traced to other DNA sequences in this sample. J is TRBJ2-1 and V is TRBV25-1; possibly TRBD2 for D (6 bases). The germline V gene has CDR1 MGHDK and CDR2 SYGVNS. The CDR3 extends over 16 amino acids. V lost 6 bases to trimming and J lost 1 base, with 16 bases between them. The CDR3 spells CASSPPGLGSYNEQFF. The CDR3 DNA reads as TGTGCCAGCAGCCCACCGGGACTGGGTTCCTACAATGAGCAGTTCTTC.

The CDR3 reads CATSRRIAGGPYEQYF. CDR3 nucleotides: TGTGCCACCAGCAGGAGGATAGCGGGGGGGCCCTACGAGCAGTACTTC. This chain links TRBV15 with TRBJ2-7, with 11 nucleotides matching TRBD2. V shed 3 bases, J shed 2 bases, and the junction held 6 bases outside the gene matches. This CDR3 contains 16 residues. CDR1 and CDR2 (germline): LNHNV, YYDKDF (reference sequence).

For this clone: At one of its ends the junction is not consistent with the germline gene, which may arise from a read error. The chain is built from TRBV7-9 and TRBJ2-6; possibly TRBD1 for D (5 bases). The CDR3 spans 13 residues. Germline lookup yields CDR1 SEHNR and CDR2 FQNEAQ (reference sequence). The CDR3 DNA follows: TGTTCCAGCTCAGGGTCTGGGGCCAACGTCCTGACTTTC. Translating it yields CSSSGSGANVLTF.

V gene TRBV4-3 combines with J gene TRBJ2-5; 10 bases are shared with TRBD2. The germline gives CDR1 LGHNA, CDR2 YSLEER. The CDR3 runs to 15 residues. V dropped 0 bases and J dropped 4; count of bases not matched to a gene: 2. The CDR3 nucleotides read TGCGCCAGCAGCCAAGACGGACTAGCGGTAGAGACCCAGTACTTC. It is translated as CASSQDGLAVETQYF.

The rearrangement links TRBV7-2 to TRBJ1-5; D is perhaps TRBD1 (6 bases). Germline V gene sequence: CDR1 SGHTA, CDR2 FQGNSA. The V end lost 4 bases, the J end lost 5 bases, and 6 bases lay between the germline ends. The CDR3 sequence is 12 residues long. In nucleotides, the CDR3 is TGTGCCAGCAGCTCAGGGGATCAGCCCCAGCATTTT. Translation gives CASSSGDQPQHF. Combining the CDR3 with reference TRBV7-2 and TRBJ1-5 gives the whole variable domain GAGVSQSPSNKVTEKGKDVELRCDPISGHTALYWYRQSLGQGLEFLIYFQGNSAPDKSGLPSDRFSAERTGGSVSTLTIQRTQQEDSAVYLCASSSGDQPQHFGDGTRLSIL.

The chain has TRBV27 and TRBJ2-7, with 11 bases lining up with TRBD2. Germline V gene lookup returns CDR1 MNHEY and CDR2 SMNVEV (reference sequence). With V trimmed by 7 bases and J by 3 bases, 8 bases remained unmatched. The CDR3 has 15 residues. CDR3 in amino acids: CASNTRTSGFYEQYF. In nucleotides, the CDR3 is TGTGCCAGCAATACAAGGACTAGCGGGTTCTACGAGCAGTACTTC.

The gene calls are TRBV10-3 and TRBJ1-1; D is possibly TRBD1 (5 bases). CDR1 is ENHRY and CDR2 is SYGVKD in the germline V gene. The CDR3 loop spans 15 amino acids. The V and J ends lost 3 bases and 3 bases respectively, with 14 bases between them. Written as DNA, the CDR3 is TGTGCCATCAGTGATATGGCAGGGAGGGACACTGAAGCTTTCTTT. It is translated as CAISDMAGRDTEAFF.

The chain uses TRBV29-1 and TRBJ1-2; D perhaps matches TRBD1 (6 bases). CDR3 size: 13 residues. V lost 2 bases, J lost 6 bases, and 13 bases lay in between. The germline gives CDR1 SQVTM, CDR2 ANQGSEA. DNA of the CDR3: TGCAGCGTTGAACCCTCAGGGGCTGATGGCTACACCTTC. Translated, it gives CSVEPSGADGYTF. Full variable domain (missing parts from reference TRBV29-1 and TRBJ1-2): SAVISQKPSRDICQRGTSLTIQCQVDSQVTMMFWYRQQPGQSLTLIATANQGSEATYESGFVIDKFPISRPNLTFSTLTVSNMSPEDSSIYLCSVEPSGADGYTFGSGTRLTVV.

This clone was picked up one time. The chain carries TRBV7-6 and TRBJ2-5, with TRBD1 identical over 7 bases. The V gene's germline CDR1 is SGHVS and CDR2 FNYEAQ. CDR3 length: 14 amino acids. V shed 5 bases and J 1 base; nucleotides not matched to a gene: 4. CDR3 loop: CASSLGQVQETQYF. In DNA form, the CDR3 reads TGTGCCAGCAGCCTAGGACAGGTCCAAGAGACCCAGTACTTC.

V gene TRBV11-3 combines with J gene TRBJ2-3; D is perhaps TRBD2 (5 bases). This CDR3 has 14 amino acids. V was clipped by 3 bases and J by 0 bases, with 7 bases between them. The germline V gene encodes CDR1 SGHNT and CDR2 YENEEA. The CDR3 loop reads CASSFLASTDTQYF. The CDR3 region has the DNA TGTGCCAGCAGCTTCCTAGCTAGCACAGATACGCAGTATTTT.

This chain uses TRBV9 with TRBJ1-1; no clear D. The V gene lost 0 bases and the J gene lost 6 bases, with 12 bases spanning the gap. From germline, CDR1 is SGDLS and CDR2 YYNGEE. The CDR3 length is 14 residues. The CDR3 region is CASSVAYRGAEAFF. DNA for the CDR3: TGTGCCAGCAGCGTAGCTTATCGGGGTGCTGAAGCTTTCTTT.

Details on this clone: The sample contains more than one DNA sequence encoding this CDR3. The chain is built from TRBV6-5 and TRBJ1-6; 11 bases match TRBD1. The junction had 8 bases not matched to a gene; V was cut back by 0 bases and J by 13 bases. This CDR3 has 16 residues. Looked up from germline, CDR1 is MNHEY and CDR2 is SVGAGI. The chain's CDR3 is CASSYSSGTGGSPLHF. In DNA form, the CDR3 reads TGTGCCAGCAGTTACTCCTCCGGGACAGGGGGTTCCCCCCTCCACTTT.

The table lists this clone with a few counts. The V call is TRBV6-5, the J call TRBJ2-7; D gene unclear. This CDR3 has 12 amino acids. V gave up 4 bases and J gave up 6 bases, with 10 bases separating them. Germline values: CDR1 MNHEY, CDR2 SVGAGI. CDR3: CASSFHKSEQYF. In DNA, the CDR3 is TGTGCCAGCAGTTTCCACAAATCCGAGCAGTACTTC.

The J gene is TRBJ2-3, the V gene TRBV4-1; D might be TRBD2 (6 bases). Trimming took off 0 bases at V and 3 bases at J, with 10 bases between the two ends. The germline gives CDR1 MGHRA, CDR2 YSYEKL. The CDR3 has 15 amino acids. CDR3 in amino acids: CASSQDGGETDTQYF. The CDR3 DNA follows: TGCGCCAGCAGCCAAGATGGCGGGGAGACAGATACGCAGTATTTT.

The V and J genes are TRBV10-3 and TRBJ2-7; 10 bases line up with TRBD1. V was clipped by 0 bases and J by 7 bases; unmatched bases: 9. Germline loops: CDR1 ENHRY, CDR2 SYGVKD. The CDR3 is made up of 16 amino acids. The chain's CDR3 is CAISESIGTGVGEQYF. CDR3 in DNA: TGTGCCATCAGTGAGTCGATTGGGACAGGGGTCGGAGAGCAGTACTTC.

The chain employs TRBV7-9 and TRBJ1-1, with TRBD1 matching over 10 bases. V dropped 3 bases and J dropped 4; count of bases not matched to a gene: 2. This CDR3 is built from 14 residues. Germline values: CDR1 SEHNR, CDR2 FQNEAQ (reference sequence). CDR3 region: CASSLGQGFTEAFF. The CDR3 bases are TGTGCCAGCAGCTTGGGACAGGGGTTCACTGAAGCTTTCTTT.

The chain couples TRBV10-3 to TRBJ2-2; 7 positions match TRBD1. Trimming at V came to 11 bases and at J to 4 bases, leaving 10 bases not matched to a gene. Germline V gene data show CDR1 as ENHRY and CDR2 as SYGVKD. There are 14 residues in the CDR3. The CDR3 bases are TGTGCCTCAGCAGGGGGACAGATCACCGGGGAGCTGTTTTTT. It specifies CASAGGQITGELFF.